These 8 T cell receptor beta chains were all obtained from the same sample, sequenced in a study of T cells in Graves' hyperthyroidism and ophthalmopathy. Amplification yielded TCR beta CDR3 regions, with RNA transcripts as the source. First-round RT-PCR targeting the TCR CDR3 was performed with the HTBI primer set. Via MiXCR, TCRdb re-called the multiplex PCR reads, giving one row per CDR3 protein. The sample shows a few hundred thousand distinct CDR3 sequences, more than 13% of them seen only once. Sequencing was performed on blood. These receptors originate from a woman between 25 and 40 years old with Graves' hyperthyroidism.

This clonotype was counted between two and nine times. The rearrangement uses TRBV6-6 and TRBJ1-1; D possibly corresponds to TRBD1 (5 bases). The CDR3 extends over 15 amino acids. Germline CDR1 reads MNHNY; CDR2 reads SVGAGI (reference sequence). With 0 bases removed from V and 4 bases from J, the gap between germline ends came to 12 bases. CDR3 loop: CASSYSNGALTEAFF. Here the CDR3 DNA reads TGTGCCAGCAGTTACTCGAACGGGGCGCTCACTGAAGCTTTCTTT.

The chain employs TRBV10-3 and TRBJ1-1; TRBD1 is a possible D gene (6 bases). Germline CDR1 reads ENHRY; CDR2 reads SYGVKD. CDR3 size: 17 residues. Trimming shortened V by 0 bases and J by 2 bases, and 16 bases separated the two germline ends. CDR3 region: CAISESGTTNFNTEAFF. The CDR3 DNA sequence: TGTGCCATCAGTGAGTCCGGGACAACTAATTTTAACACTGAAGCTTTCTTT.

At least ten counts were recorded for this clonotype. The J gene is TRBJ1-1, the V gene TRBV28; no reliable D call. With 2 bases removed from V and 2 bases from J, the gap between germline ends came to 18 bases. The CDR3 contains 17 residues. Germline V gene data show CDR1 as MDHEN and CDR2 as SYDVKM. This CDR3 is CASSLGRASGRNTEAFF. Here the CDR3 DNA reads TGTGCCAGCAGTTTAGGAAGGGCGAGTGGGCGCAACACTGAAGCTTTCTTT.

This sequence joins TRBV25-1 and TRBJ1-1; 9 bases map to TRBD1. Germline V gives CDR1 MGHDK, CDR2 SYGVNS. V was clipped by 4 bases and J by 1 base; unmatched bases: 4. The CDR3 is made up of 15 amino acids. CDR3 nucleotide sequence: TGTGCCAGCAGTGCTCCGGGACAGGGGAACACTGAAGCTTTCTTT. Protein sequence: CASSAPGQGNTEAFF. Looking up the rest from reference TRBV25-1 and TRBJ1-1 gives the full variable domain: EADIYQTPRYLVIGTGKKITLECSQTMGHDKMYWYQQDPGMELHLIHYSYGVNSTEKGDLSSESTVSRIRTEHFPLTLESARPSHTSQYLCASSAPGQGNTEAFFGQGTRLTVV.

This clonotype was counted ten times or more. The chain carries TRBV29-1 and TRBJ2-5; D is possibly TRBD1 (6 bases). Trimming removed 6 bases at V and 4 bases at J, with 18 bases between. Germline V lookup: CDR1 SQVTM, CDR2 ANQGSEA. The CDR3 is 14 residues long. Written as DNA, the CDR3 is TGCAGCGTCACTCGACAGGCTTGGCGAGAGACCCAGTACTTC. It yields the protein CSVTRQAWRETQYF.

This clonotype has a single count. V gene TRBV7-2 combines with J gene TRBJ2-1; D is unclear. V was shortened by 1 base and J by 6 bases, with 10 bases between the two germline ends. This CDR3 is built from 14 residues. Germline V CDR1 and CDR2: SGHTA, FQGNSA. The CDR3 sequence: CASSLDSFFNEQFF. The CDR3 DNA reads TGTGCCAGCAGCTTAGACAGCTTTTTCAATGAGCAGTTCTTC.

This clonotype was counted many times. The CDR3 region is CASLGALRNEQFF. The CDR3 DNA reads TGTGCCAGCCTCGGGGCCCTACGGAATGAGCAGTTCTTC. The chain links TRBV2 to TRBJ2-1, with D possibly called TRBD1 or TRBD2 (5 bases each). V dropped 8 bases and J dropped 7 bases, with 15 bases sitting between them. This CDR3 has 13 residues. CDR1 and CDR2 (germline): SNHLY, FYNNEI.

The chain joins TRBV9 to TRBJ2-1; 8 positions agree with TRBD2. From germline, CDR1 is SGDLS and CDR2 YYNGEE. The J segment lost 1 base and the V segment lost 1 base, leaving 4 bases of the junction unmatched. The CDR3 length is 16 residues. The CDR3 loop is CASSVNSGISYNEQFF. For the CDR3, the DNA is TGTGCCAGCAGCGTAAATAGCGGGATTTCCTACAATGAGCAGTTCTTC.